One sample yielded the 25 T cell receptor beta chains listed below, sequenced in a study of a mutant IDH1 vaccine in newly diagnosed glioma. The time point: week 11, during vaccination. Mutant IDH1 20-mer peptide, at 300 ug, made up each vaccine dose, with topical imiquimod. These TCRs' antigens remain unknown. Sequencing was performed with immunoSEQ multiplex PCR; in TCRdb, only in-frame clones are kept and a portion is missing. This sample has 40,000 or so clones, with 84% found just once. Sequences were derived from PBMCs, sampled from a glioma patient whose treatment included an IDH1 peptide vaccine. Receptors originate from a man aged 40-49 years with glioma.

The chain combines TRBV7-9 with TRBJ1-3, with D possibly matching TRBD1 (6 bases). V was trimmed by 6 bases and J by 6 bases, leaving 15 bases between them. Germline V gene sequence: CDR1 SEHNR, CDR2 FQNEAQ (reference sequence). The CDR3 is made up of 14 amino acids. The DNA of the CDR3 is TGTGCCAGCAGAAAGGACAGCTCCGAAAACACCATATATTTT. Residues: CASRKDSSENTIYF. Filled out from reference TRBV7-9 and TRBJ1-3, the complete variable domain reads DTGVSQNPRHKITKRGQNVTFRCDPISEHNRLYWYRQTLGQGPEFLTYFQNEAQLEKSRLLSDRFSAERPKGSFSTLEIQRTEQGDSAMYLCASRKDSSENTIYFGEGSWLTVV.

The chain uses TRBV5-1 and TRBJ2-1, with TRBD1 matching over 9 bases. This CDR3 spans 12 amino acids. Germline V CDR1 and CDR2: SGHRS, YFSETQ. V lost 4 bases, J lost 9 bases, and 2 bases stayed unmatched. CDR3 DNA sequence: TGCGCCAGCAGCGGGACAGGGACTGAGCAGTTCTTC. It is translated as CASSGTGTEQFF.

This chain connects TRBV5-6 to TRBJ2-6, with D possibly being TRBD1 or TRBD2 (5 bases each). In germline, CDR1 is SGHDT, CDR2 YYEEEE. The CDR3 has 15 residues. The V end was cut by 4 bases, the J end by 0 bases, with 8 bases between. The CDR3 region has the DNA TGTGCCAGCAGCGGGACCTTCTCTGGGGCCAACGTCCTGACTTTC. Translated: CASSGTFSGANVLTF.

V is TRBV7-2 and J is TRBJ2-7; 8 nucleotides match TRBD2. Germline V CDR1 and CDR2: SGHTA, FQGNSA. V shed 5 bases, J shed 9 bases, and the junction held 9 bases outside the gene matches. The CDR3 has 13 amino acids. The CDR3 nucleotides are TGTGCCAGCAGCAACTCGGGACTAGGTGCGCAGTACTTC. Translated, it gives CASSNSGLGAQYF.

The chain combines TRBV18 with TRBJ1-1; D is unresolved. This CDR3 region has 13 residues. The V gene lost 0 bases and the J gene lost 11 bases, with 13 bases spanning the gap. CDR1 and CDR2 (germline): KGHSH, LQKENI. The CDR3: CASSPPEPPGAFF. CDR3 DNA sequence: TGTGCCAGCTCACCACCGGAGCCTCCTGGGGCTTTCTTT. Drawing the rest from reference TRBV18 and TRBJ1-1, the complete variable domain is NAGVMQNPRHLVRRRGQEARLRCSPMKGHSHVYWYRQLPEEGLKFMVYLQKENIIDESGMPKERFSAEFPKEGPSILRIQQVVRGDSAAYFCASSPPEPPGAFFGQGTRLTVV.

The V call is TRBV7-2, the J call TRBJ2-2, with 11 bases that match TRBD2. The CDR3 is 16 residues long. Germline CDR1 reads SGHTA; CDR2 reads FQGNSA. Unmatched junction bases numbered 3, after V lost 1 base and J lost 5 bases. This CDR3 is CASSLGLAGLTGELFF. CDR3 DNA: TGTGCCAGCAGCTTAGGACTAGCGGGATTAACCGGGGAGCTGTTTTTT.

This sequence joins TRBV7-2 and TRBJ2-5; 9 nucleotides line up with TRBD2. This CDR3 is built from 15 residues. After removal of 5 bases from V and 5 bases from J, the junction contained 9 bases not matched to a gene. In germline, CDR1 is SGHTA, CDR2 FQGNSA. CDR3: CASSPGGAGGETQYF. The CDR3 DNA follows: TGTGCCAGCAGCCCCGGGGGAGCGGGAGGCGAGACCCAGTACTTC.

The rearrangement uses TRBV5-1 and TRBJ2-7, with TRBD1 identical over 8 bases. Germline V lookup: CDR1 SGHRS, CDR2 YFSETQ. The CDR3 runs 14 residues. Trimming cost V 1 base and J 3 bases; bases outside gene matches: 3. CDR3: CASSLRGQVYEQYF. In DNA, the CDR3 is TGCGCCAGCAGCTTGAGGGGACAGGTCTACGAGCAGTACTTC.

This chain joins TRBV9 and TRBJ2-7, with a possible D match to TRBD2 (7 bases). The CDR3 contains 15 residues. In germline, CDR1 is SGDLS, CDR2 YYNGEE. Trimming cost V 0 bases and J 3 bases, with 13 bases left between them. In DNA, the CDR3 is TGTGCCAGCAGCGTAGAGGGGGAGGGAAACTACGAGCAGTACTTC. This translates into CASSVEGEGNYEQYF. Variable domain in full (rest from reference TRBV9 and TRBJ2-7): DSGVTQTPKHLITATGQRVTLRCSPRSGDLSVYWYQQSLDQGLQFLIQYYNGEERAKGNILERFSAQQFPDLHSELNLSSLELGDSALYFCASSVEGEGNYEQYFGPGTRLTVT.

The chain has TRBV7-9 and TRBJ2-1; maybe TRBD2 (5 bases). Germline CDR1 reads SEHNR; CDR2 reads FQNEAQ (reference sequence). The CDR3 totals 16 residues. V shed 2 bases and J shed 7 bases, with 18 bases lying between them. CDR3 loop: CASSLSREGVGNEQFF. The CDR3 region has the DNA TGTGCCAGCAGCTTAAGCCGCGAGGGAGTGGGTAATGAGCAGTTCTTC.

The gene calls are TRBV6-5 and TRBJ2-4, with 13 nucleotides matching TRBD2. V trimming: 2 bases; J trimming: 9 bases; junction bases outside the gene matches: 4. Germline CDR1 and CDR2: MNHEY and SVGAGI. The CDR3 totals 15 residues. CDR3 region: CASSYRTSGRGIQYF. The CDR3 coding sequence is TGTGCCAGCAGTTACCGGACTAGCGGGAGAGGCATTCAGTACTTC.

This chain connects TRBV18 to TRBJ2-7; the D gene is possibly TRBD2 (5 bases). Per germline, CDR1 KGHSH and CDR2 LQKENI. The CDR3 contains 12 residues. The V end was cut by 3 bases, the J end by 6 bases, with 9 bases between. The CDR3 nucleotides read TGTGCCAGCTCACCGCCCGGAGGCGAGCAGTACTTC. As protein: CASSPPGGEQYF.

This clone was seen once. The CDR3 DNA reads as TGTGCCACCGCTGGACAGGGGAATCAGCCCCAGCATTTT. It codes for CATAGQGNQPQHF. V is TRBV10-3 and J is TRBJ1-5; the match to TRBD1 covers 9 bases. The CDR3 contains 13 residues. J was trimmed by 4 bases and V by 10 bases; bases with no gene match: 5. Germline assignment: CDR1 ENHRY and CDR2 SYGVKD.

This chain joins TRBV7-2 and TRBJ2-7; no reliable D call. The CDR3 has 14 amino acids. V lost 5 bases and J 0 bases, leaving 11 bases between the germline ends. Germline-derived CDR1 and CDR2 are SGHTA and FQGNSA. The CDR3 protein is CASSPNFNSYEQYF. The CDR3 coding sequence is TGTGCCAGCAGCCCCAATTTCAACTCCTACGAGCAGTACTTC.

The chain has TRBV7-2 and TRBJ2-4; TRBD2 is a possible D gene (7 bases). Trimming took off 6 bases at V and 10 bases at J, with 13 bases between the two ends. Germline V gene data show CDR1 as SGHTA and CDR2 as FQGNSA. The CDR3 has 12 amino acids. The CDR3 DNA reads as TGTGCCAGCAGACCAGAGGGGGGGATTCAGTACTTC. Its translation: CASRPEGGIQYF.

CDR3 protein: CASRSGTNYGYTF. The CDR3 region has the DNA TGTGCCAGCAGATCCGGGACAAACTATGGCTACACCTTC. The chain is built from TRBV6-5 and TRBJ1-2; D is possibly TRBD1 (6 bases). V was clipped by 6 bases and J by 2 bases, with 10 bases between them. CDR3 length equals 13 residues. Germline CDR1 is MNHEY and CDR2 is SVGAGI.

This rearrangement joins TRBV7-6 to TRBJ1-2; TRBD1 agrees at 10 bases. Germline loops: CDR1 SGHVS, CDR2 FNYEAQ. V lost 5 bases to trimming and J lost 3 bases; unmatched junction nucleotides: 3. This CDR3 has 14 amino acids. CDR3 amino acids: CASSATGGDYGYTF. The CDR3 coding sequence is TGTGCCAGCAGCGCGACAGGGGGCGACTATGGCTACACCTTC.

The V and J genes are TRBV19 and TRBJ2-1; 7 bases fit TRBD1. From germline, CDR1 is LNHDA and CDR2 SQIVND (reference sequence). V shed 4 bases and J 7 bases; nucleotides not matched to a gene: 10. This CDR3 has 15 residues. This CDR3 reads CASSTPGDSLNEQFF. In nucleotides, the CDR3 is TGTGCCAGTAGTACACCCGGGGACAGCTTAAATGAGCAGTTCTTC.

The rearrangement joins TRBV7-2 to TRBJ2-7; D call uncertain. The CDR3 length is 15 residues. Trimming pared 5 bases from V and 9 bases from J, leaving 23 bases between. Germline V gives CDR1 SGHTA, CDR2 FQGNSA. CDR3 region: CASSTRPTLGTGQYF. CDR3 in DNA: TGTGCCAGCAGCACCAGACCCACCTTGGGCACCGGGCAGTACTTC. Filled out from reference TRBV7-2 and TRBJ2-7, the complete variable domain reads GAGVSQSPSNKVTEKGKDVELRCDPISGHTALYWYRQSLGQGLEFLIYFQGNSAPDKSGLPSDRFSAERTGGSVSTLTIQRTQQEDSAVYLCASSTRPTLGTGQYFGPGTRLTVT.

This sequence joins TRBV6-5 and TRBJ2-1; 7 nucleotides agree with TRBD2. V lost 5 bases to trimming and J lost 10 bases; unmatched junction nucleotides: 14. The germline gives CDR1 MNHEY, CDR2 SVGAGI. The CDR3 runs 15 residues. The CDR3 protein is CASSTFLAGVQEQFF. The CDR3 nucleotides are TGTGCCAGCAGTACCTTCCTGGCGGGAGTACAAGAGCAGTTCTTC.

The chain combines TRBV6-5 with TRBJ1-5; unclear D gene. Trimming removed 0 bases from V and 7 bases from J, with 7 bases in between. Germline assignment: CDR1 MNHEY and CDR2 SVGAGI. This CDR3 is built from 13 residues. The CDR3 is CASSYSSGQPQHF. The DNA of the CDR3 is TGTGCCAGCAGTTACTCGTCGGGGCAGCCCCAGCATTTT.

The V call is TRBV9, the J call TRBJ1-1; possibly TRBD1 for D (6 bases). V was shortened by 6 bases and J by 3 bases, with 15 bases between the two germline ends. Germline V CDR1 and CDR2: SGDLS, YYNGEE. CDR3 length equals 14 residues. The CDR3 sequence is CASTLRQADTEAFF. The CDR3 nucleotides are TGTGCCAGCACCCTAAGACAGGCTGACACTGAAGCTTTCTTT.

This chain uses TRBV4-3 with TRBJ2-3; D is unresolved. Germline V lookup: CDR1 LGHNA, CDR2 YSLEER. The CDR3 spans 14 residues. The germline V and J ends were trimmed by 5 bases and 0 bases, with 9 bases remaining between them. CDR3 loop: CASSEVTSTDTQYF. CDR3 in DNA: TGCGCCAGCAGCGAAGTGACTAGCACAGATACGCAGTATTTT.

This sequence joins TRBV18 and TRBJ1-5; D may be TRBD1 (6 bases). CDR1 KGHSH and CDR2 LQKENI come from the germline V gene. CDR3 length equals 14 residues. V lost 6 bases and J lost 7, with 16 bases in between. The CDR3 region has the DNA TGTGCCAGCTCTTCCGGCGGGGGCGAACAGCCCCAGCATTTT. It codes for CASSSGGGEQPQHF.

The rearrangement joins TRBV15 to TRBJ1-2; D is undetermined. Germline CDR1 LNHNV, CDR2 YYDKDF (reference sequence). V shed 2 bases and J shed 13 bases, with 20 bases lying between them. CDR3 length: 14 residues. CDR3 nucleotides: TGTGCCACCAGCAGACCTCTGCAGACGGCATCTGTCACCTTC. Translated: CATSRPLQTASVTF.